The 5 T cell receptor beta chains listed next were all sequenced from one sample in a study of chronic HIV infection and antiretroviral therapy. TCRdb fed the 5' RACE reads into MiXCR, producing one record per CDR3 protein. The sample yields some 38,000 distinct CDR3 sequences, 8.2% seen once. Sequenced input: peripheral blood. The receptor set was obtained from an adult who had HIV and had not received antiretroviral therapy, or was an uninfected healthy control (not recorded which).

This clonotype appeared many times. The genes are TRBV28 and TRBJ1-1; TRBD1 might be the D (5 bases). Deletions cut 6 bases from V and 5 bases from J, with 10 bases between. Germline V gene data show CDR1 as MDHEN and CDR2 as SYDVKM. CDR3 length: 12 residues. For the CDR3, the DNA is TGTGCCAGCAGGGCAGGGTATACTGAAGCTTTCTTT. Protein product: CASRAGYTEAFF.

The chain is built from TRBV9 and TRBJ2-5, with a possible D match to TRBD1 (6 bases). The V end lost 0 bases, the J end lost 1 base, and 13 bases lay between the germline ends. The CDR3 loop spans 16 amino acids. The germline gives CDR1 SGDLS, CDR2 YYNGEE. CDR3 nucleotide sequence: TGTGCCAGCAGCGTAGAGGGTACAGGGATCCAAGAGACCCAGTACTTC. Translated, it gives CASSVEGTGIQETQYF.

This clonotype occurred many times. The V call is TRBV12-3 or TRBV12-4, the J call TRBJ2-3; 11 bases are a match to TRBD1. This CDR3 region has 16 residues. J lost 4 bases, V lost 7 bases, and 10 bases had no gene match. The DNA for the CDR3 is TGTGCCAGCATTTTTGGACAGGGGGCGATCCCAGATACGCAGTATTTT. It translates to CASIFGQGAIPDTQYF.

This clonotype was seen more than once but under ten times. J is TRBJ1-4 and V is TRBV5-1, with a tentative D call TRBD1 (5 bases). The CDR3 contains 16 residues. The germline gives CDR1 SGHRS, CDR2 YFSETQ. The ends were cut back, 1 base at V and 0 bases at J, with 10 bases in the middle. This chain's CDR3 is CASSLTGESTNEKLFF. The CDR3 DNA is TGCGCCAGCAGCTTGACGGGGGAATCAACTAATGAAAAACTGTTTTTT. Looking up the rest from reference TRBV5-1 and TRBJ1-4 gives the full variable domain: KAGVTQTPRYLIKTRGQQVTLSCSPISGHRSVSWYQQTPGQGLQFLFEYFSETQRNKGNFPGRFSGRQFSNSRSEMNVSTLELGDSALYLCASSLTGESTNEKLFFGSGTQLSVL.

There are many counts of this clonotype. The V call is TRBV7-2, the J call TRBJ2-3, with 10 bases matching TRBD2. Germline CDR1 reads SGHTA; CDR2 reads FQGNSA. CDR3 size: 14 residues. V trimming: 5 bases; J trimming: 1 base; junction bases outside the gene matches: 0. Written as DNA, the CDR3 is TGTGCCAGCAGCGGGACTAGCGGCACAGATACGCAGTATTTT. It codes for CASSGTSGTDTQYF.